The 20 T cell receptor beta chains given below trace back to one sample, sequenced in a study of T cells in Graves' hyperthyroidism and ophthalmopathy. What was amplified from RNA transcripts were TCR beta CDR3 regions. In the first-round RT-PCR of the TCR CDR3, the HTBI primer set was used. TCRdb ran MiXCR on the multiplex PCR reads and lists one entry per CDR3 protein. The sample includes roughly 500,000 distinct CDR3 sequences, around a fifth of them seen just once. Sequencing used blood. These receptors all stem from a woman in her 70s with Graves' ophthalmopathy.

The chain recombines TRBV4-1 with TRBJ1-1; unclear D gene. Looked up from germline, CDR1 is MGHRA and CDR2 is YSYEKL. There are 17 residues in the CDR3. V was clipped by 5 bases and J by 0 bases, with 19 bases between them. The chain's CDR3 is CASSKASSGPMNTEAFF. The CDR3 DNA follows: TGCGCCAGCAGCAAGGCCTCCTCAGGCCCTATGAACACTGAAGCTTTCTTT.

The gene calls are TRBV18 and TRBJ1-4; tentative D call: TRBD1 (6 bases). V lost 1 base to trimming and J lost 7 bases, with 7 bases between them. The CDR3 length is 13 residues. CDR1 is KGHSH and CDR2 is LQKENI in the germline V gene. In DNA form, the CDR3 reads TGTGCCAGCTCACCACTGGACAGTGAAAAACTGTTTTTT. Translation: CASSPLDSEKLFF.

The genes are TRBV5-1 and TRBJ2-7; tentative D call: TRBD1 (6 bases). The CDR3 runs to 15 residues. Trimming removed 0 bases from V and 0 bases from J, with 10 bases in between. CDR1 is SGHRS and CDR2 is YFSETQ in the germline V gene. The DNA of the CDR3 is TGCGCCAGCAGCTTGGCCACAGGGAGCTCCTACGAGCAGTACTTC. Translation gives CASSLATGSSYEQYF.

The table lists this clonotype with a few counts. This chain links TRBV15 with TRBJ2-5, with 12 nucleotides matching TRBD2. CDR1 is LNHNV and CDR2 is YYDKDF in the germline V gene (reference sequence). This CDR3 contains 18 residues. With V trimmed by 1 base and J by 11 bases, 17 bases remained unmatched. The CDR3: CATSRGLAGARSQGKQYF. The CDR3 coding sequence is TGTGCCACCAGCAGAGGACTAGCGGGAGCCCGGTCCCAAGGGAAGCAGTACTTC.

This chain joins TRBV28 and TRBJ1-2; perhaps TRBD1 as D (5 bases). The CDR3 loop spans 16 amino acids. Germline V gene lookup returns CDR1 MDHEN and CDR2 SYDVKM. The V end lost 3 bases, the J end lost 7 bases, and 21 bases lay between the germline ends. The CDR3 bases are TGTGCCAGCAGTTTTACCCTAGGGTCCGGGACTTTTGGCTACACCTTC. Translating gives CASSFTLGSGTFGYTF.

CDR3 DNA sequence: TGTGCCATCAGTGAGTTCGGAACAGGAGCCTCCTACGAGCAGTACTTC. Translated, it gives CAISEFGTGASYEQYF. The chain uses TRBV10-3 and TRBJ2-7, with D maybe TRBD1 (5 bases). V was cut by 1 base and J by 0 bases, with 13 bases left in between. Per germline, CDR1 ENHRY and CDR2 SYGVKD. This CDR3 has 16 residues.

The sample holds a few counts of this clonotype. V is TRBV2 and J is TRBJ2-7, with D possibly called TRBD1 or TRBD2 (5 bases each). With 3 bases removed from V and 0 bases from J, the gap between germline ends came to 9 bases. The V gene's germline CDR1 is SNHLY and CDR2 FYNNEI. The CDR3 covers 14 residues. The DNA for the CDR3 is TGTGCCAGCAGTGAGGGACGGAGCTCCTACGAGCAGTACTTC. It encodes CASSEGRSSYEQYF. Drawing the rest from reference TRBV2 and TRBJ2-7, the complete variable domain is EPEVTQTPSHQVTQMGQEVILRCVPISNHLYFYWYRQILGQKVEFLVSFYNNEISEKSEIFDDQFSVERPDGSNFTLKIRSTKLEDSAMYFCASSEGRSSYEQYFGPGTRLTVT.

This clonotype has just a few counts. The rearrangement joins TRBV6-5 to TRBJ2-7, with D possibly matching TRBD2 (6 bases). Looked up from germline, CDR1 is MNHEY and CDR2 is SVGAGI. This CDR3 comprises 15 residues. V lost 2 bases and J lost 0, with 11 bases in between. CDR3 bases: TGTGCCAGCAGTTACGGGAGGCTACCCTCCTACGAGCAGTACTTC. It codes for CASSYGRLPSYEQYF.

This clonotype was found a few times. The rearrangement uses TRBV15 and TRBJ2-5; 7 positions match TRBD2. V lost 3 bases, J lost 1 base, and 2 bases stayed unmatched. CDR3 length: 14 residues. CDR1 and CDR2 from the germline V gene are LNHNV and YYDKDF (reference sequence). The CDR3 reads CATSSASGQETQYF. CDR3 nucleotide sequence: TGTGCCACCAGCAGCGCTAGCGGCCAAGAGACCCAGTACTTC.

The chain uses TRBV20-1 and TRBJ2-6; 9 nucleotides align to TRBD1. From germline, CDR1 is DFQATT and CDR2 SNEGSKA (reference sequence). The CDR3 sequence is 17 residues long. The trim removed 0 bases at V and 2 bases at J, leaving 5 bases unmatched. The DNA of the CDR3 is TGCAGTGCTAGAGAGGACAGGGGAGGCGCTGGGGCCAACGTCCTGACTTTC. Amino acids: CSAREDRGGAGANVLTF.

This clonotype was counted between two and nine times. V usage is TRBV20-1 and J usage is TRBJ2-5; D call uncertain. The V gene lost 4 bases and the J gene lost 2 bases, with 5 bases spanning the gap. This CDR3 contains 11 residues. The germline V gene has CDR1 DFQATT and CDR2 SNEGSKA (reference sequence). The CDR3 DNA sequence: TGCAGTGCTATGCGGCAAGAGACCCAGTACTTC. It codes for CSAMRQETQYF.

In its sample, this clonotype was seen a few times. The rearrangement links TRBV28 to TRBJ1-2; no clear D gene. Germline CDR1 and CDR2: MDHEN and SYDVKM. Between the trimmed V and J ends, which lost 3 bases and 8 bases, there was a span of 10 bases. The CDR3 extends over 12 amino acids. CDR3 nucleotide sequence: TGTGCCAGCAGTTTTGTCGCGGGGGGCTACACCTTC. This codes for CASSFVAGGYTF.

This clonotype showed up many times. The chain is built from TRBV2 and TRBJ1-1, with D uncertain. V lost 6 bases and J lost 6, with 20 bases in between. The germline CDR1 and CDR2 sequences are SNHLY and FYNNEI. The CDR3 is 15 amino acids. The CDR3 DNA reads TGTGCCAGCAGCCTTCGAGGAGGTGAGGTATCTGAAGCTTTCTTT. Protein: CASSLRGGEVSEAFF.

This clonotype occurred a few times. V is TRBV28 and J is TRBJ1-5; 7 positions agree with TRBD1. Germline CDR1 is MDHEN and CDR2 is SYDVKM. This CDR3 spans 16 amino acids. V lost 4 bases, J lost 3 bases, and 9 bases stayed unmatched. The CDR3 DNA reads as TGTGCCAGCAGTTGGACAGGAACGGGAGACAATCAGCCCCAGCATTTT. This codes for CASSWTGTGDNQPQHF.

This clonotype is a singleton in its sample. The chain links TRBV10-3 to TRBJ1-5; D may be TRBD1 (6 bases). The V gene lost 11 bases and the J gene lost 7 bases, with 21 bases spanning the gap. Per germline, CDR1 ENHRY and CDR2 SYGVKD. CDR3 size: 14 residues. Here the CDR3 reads CASTPVQGEQPQHF. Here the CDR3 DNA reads TGTGCCTCCACGCCGGTACAGGGCGAGCAGCCCCAGCATTTT.

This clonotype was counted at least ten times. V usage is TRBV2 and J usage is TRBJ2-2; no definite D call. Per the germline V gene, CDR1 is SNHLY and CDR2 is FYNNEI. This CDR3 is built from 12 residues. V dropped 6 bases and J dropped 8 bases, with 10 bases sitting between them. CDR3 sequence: CASSAGWGELFF. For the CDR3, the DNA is TGTGCCAGCAGCGCTGGTTGGGGGGAGCTGTTTTTT.

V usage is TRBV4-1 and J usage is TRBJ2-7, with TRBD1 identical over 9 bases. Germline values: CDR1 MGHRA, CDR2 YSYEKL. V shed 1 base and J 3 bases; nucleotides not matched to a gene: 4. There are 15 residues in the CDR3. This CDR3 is CASSQAQGAIYEQYF. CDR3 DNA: TGCGCCAGCAGCCAAGCACAGGGGGCTATCTACGAGCAGTACTTC.

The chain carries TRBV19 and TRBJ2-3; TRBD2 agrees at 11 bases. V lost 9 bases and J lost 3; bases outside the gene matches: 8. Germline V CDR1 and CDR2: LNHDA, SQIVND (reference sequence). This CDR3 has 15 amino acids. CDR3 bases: TGTGCCAGGAGAACTAGCGGGGGAACTACAGATACGCAGTATTTT. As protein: CARRTSGGTTDTQYF.

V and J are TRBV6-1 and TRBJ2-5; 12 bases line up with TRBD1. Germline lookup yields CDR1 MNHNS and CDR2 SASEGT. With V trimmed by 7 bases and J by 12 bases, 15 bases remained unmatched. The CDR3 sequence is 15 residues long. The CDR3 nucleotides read TGTGCCAGCATTTCCCCGGGACAGGGGGCGCGATGGGAGTACTTC. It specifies CASISPGQGARWEYF.

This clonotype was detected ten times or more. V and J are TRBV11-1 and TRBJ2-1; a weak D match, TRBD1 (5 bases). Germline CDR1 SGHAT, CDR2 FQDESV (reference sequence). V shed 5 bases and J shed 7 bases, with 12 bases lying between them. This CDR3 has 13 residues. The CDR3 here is CASSPDTVNEQFF. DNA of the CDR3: TGTGCCAGCAGCCCGGACACGGTGAATGAGCAGTTCTTC.